The 15 T cell receptor beta chains reported below all come from one sample, sequenced in a study of blood T cell repertoires in COVID-19. Profiling relied on immunoSEQ multiplex PCR, and the TCRdb table lists in-frame clones only, not all of them. The table has 450,000 or so clones, 89% seen once. Sequenced input: peripheral blood. These receptors were obtained from a man younger than 35 with COVID-19, enrolled during active disease.

The gene calls are TRBV10-1 and TRBJ1-5; D is perhaps TRBD1 (6 bases). Germline CDR1 reads WNHNN; CDR2 reads SYGVQD (reference sequence). The CDR3 spans 14 residues. The V gene lost 5 bases and the J gene lost 9 bases, with 17 bases spanning the gap. The CDR3 region has the DNA TGCGCCAGCAGTTCTGGGGGCTCTCGGGGGCCCCAGCATTTT. This gives the protein CASSSGGSRGPQHF.

This chain links TRBV19 with TRBJ2-6; 7 bases map to TRBD2. Germline assignment: CDR1 LNHDA and CDR2 SQIVND (reference sequence). The CDR3 is made up of 20 amino acids. The V gene end was trimmed by 3 bases and the J gene end by 0 bases; junction bases not matched to a gene: 14. CDR3 loop: CASSIFIASGTSSGANVLTF. CDR3 coding DNA: TGTGCCAGTAGTATCTTCATAGCTAGCGGAACTAGCTCTGGGGCCAACGTCCTGACTTTC. Looking up the rest from reference TRBV19 and TRBJ2-6 gives the full variable domain: DGGITQSPKYLFRKEGQNVTLSCEQNLNHDAMYWYRQDPGQGLRLIYYSQIVNDFQKGDIAEGYSVSREKKESFPLTVTSAQKNPTAFYLCASSIFIASGTSSGANVLTFGAGSRLTVL.

The V call is TRBV4-1, the J call TRBJ2-7, with D perhaps matching TRBD2 (5 bases). CDR3 length: 13 amino acids. CDR1 and CDR2 from the germline V gene are MGHRA and YSYEKL. Trimming shortened V by 0 bases and J by 5 bases, and 8 bases separated the two germline ends. Here the CDR3 reads CASSQDLRDEQYF. As DNA, the CDR3 is TGCGCCAGCAGCCAAGATCTGCGGGACGAGCAGTACTTC.

The chain is built from TRBV9 and TRBJ1-2; D uncertain. The CDR3 is 15 residues long. Germline lookup yields CDR1 SGDLS and CDR2 YYNGEE. The V gene lost 0 bases and the J gene lost 3 bases, with 12 bases spanning the gap. As DNA, the CDR3 is TGTGCCAGCAGCGTAGTTCGAGGGTTGCACTATGGCTACACCTTC. This sequence encodes CASSVVRGLHYGYTF.

This clone was seen once. The genes are TRBV11-2 and TRBJ2-3; D may be TRBD2 (5 bases). The V end was cut by 5 bases, the J end by 0 bases, with 18 bases between. Germline V gene data show CDR1 as SGHAT and CDR2 as FQNNGV. The CDR3 is 17 residues long. CDR3 in amino acids: CASSPGRSGDSTDTQYF. As DNA, the CDR3 is TGTGCCAGCAGCCCCGGCCGAAGCGGAGATAGCACAGATACGCAGTATTTT.

This clone showed up just once. This chain connects TRBV5-1 to TRBJ2-1, with 11 bases fitting TRBD2. Germline-derived CDR1 and CDR2 are SGHRS and YFSETQ. V shed 2 bases and J 7 bases; nucleotides not matched to a gene: 11. This CDR3 contains 17 residues. CDR3 nucleotide sequence: TGCGCCAGCAGCTTTCTCCCCTTAGCGGGGGGGCCGAATGAGCAGTTCTTC. Translation gives CASSFLPLAGGPNEQFF.

The table lists this clone with a few counts. The chain links TRBV12-5 to TRBJ2-2; D is undetermined. The germline V and J ends were trimmed by 5 bases and 5 bases, with 18 bases remaining between them. Germline V lookup: CDR1 LGHNT, CDR2 FRNRAP. This CDR3 has 16 residues. The CDR3 sequence: CASGAQPQGVTGELFF. The DNA for the CDR3 is TGTGCTAGTGGTGCCCAACCGCAAGGAGTTACCGGGGAGCTGTTTTTT.

The chain's CDR3 is CASSIRGSYTEAFF. CDR3 coding DNA: TGTGCCAGTAGTATCAGAGGGAGTTATACTGAAGCTTTCTTT. This chain joins TRBV19 and TRBJ1-1; D is unresolved. Between the trimmed V and J ends, which lost 3 bases and 5 bases, there was a span of 13 bases. The germline V gene has CDR1 LNHDA and CDR2 SQIVND (reference sequence). CDR3 length equals 14 residues.

This chain links TRBV19 with TRBJ1-2, with D possibly being TRBD1 (6 bases). There are 15 residues in the CDR3. Germline V gene sequence: CDR1 LNHDA, CDR2 SQIVND (reference sequence). The V gene lost 6 bases and the J gene lost 0 bases, with 14 bases spanning the gap. CDR3 coding DNA: TGTGCCAGTAGCCTTGGACAGACTTCTAACTATGGCTACACCTTC. Translating gives CASSLGQTSNYGYTF.

The CDR3 loop reads CASSQAARGREQYF. The CDR3 DNA reads as TGTGCCAGCAGCCAAGCGGCCAGGGGGCGAGAGCAGTACTTC. This chain connects TRBV3-1 (or the pseudogene TRBV3-2) to TRBJ2-7, with TRBD1 identical over 8 bases. Germline loops: CDR1 LGHDT, CDR2 YNNKEL (reference sequence). The CDR3 is 14 residues long. J lost 7 bases, V lost 1 base, and 6 bases had no gene match.

This clone was counted between two and nine times. The chain links TRBV11-3 to TRBJ1-1, with D possibly being TRBD1 (5 bases). Germline V gives CDR1 SGHNT, CDR2 YENEEA. The CDR3 consists of 13 residues. V lost 4 bases to trimming and J lost 1 base, with 7 bases between them. The CDR3 nucleotides are TGTGCCAGCAGCTACGACAGGAACACTGAAGCTTTCTTT. Residues: CASSYDRNTEAFF.

The genes are TRBV11-2 and TRBJ2-7; D may be TRBD2 (6 bases). V shed 6 bases and J shed 0 bases, with 15 bases lying between them. Germline V gene sequence: CDR1 SGHAT, CDR2 FQNNGV. The CDR3 totals 15 residues. DNA for the CDR3: TGTGCCAGCAGTCTTAGGGACTTCTTCTCCTACGAGCAGTACTTC. Translating it yields CASSLRDFFSYEQYF.

J is TRBJ2-3 and V is TRBV27; 8 positions match TRBD1. The CDR3 spans 14 residues. J was trimmed by 6 bases and V by 3 bases; bases with no gene match: 5. In germline, CDR1 is MNHEY, CDR2 SMNVEV (reference sequence). This chain's CDR3 is CASSFQGTGDTQYF. CDR3 nucleotide sequence: TGTGCCAGCAGTTTCCAGGGGACAGGCGATACGCAGTATTTT.

J is TRBJ2-2 and V is TRBV6-5; a weak D match, TRBD2 (5 bases). CDR1 MNHEY and CDR2 SVGAGI come from the germline V gene. The ends were cut back, 0 bases at V and 5 bases at J, with 10 bases in the middle. The CDR3 length is 15 residues. CDR3 DNA: TGTGCCAGCAGTTACTCGCGAGGGCGGACCGGGGAGCTGTTTTTT. Its translation is CASSYSRGRTGELFF.

The V and J genes are TRBV11-2 and TRBJ2-7; TRBD1 aligns across 8 bases. The junction had 5 bases not matched to a gene; V was cut back by 4 bases and J by 3 bases. This CDR3 is built from 14 residues. CDR1 SGHAT and CDR2 FQNNGV come from the germline V gene. The CDR3 DNA follows: TGTGCCAGCAGCTCGCCAGGGGGCGTCTACGAGCAGTACTTC. Protein sequence: CASSSPGGVYEQYF.